This is a list of T cell receptor beta chains from one sample in a study of CD8 T cells in Susac syndrome. TCRdb redid the calling of the immunoSEQ multiplex PCR reads with MiXCR, one entry per CDR3 protein. The profile shows tens of thousands of distinct CDR3 sequences, 90% to 95% of them singletons. The sequenced material came from CD8+ T cells from PBMCs. These receptors were collected from a human donor with multiple sclerosis. Each CDR3 is given with its conserved first and last residue. A D gene is named only where the DNA matches it firmly. Clone size is not always given. Where it is, it says once, few, many or a class for expanded clones.

j_gene: TRBJ2-1; abundance: NA; v_gene: TRBV5-1; d_gene: NA; CDR3nt: TGCGCCAGCAGCTTATATTCGACTCCCCGGGCCTACAATGAGCAGTTCTTC; CDR3aa: CASSLYSTPRAYNEQFF
j_gene: TRBJ1-1; abundance: few; v_gene: TRBV20-1; d_gene: NA; CDR3nt: TGCAGTGCTAGAGGGGGGACTGAAGCTTTCTTT; CDR3aa: CSARGGTEAFF
j_gene: TRBJ1-2; abundance: NA; v_gene: TRBV29-1; d_gene: NA; CDR3nt: TGCAGCGCTGTTCAGGGGAACTATGGCTACACCTTC; CDR3aa: CSAVQGNYGYTF
j_gene: TRBJ1-2; abundance: NA; v_gene: TRBV20-1; d_gene: NA; CDR3nt: TGCAGTGCTAGAGACTCCGACACGGTTTATGGCTACACCTTC; CDR3aa: CSARDSDTVYGYTF
j_gene: TRBJ1-3; abundance: once; v_gene: TRBV4-1; d_gene: NA; CDR3nt: TGCGCCAGCAGCAGGGACCCCGACACCATATATTTT; CDR3aa: CASSRDPDTIYF
j_gene: TRBJ2-1; abundance: NA; v_gene: TRBV9; d_gene: TRBD2; CDR3nt: TGTGCCAGCAGCGTAGAGGGACCGGGAGGGGATGAGCAGTTCTTC; CDR3aa: CASSVEGPGGDEQFF
j_gene: TRBJ2-2; abundance: few; v_gene: TRBV20-1; d_gene: NA; CDR3nt: TGCAGTGCTAGAGAAGAGTACTCGAACACCGGGGAGCTGTTTTTT; CDR3aa: CSAREEYSNTGELFF
j_gene: TRBJ1-1; abundance: NA; v_gene: TRBV29-1; d_gene: NA; CDR3nt: TGCAGGGGCTGCAGGGGCACTGAAGCTTTCTTT; CDR3aa: CRGCRGTEAFF
j_gene: TRBJ1-2; abundance: NA; v_gene: TRBV14; d_gene: NA; CDR3nt: TGTGCCAGCAGCCAAGGGTCTGGCTACACCTTC; CDR3aa: CASSQGSGYTF
j_gene: TRBJ2-7; abundance: NA; v_gene: TRBV5-4; d_gene: NA; CDR3nt: TGTGCCAGCAGCTCAGGGGCGTCCTACGAGCAGTACTTC; CDR3aa: CASSSGASYEQYF
j_gene: TRBJ1-1; abundance: NA; v_gene: TRBV2; d_gene: NA; CDR3nt: TGTGCCAGCATATGGTCGACTGAAGCTTTCTTT; CDR3aa: CASIWSTEAFF
j_gene: TRBJ1-1; abundance: NA; v_gene: TRBV25-1; d_gene: NA; CDR3nt: TGTGCCAGCAGTGAAAGCCGCCCGGGCGAAGCTTTCTTT; CDR3aa: CASSESRPGEAFF
j_gene: TRBJ2-3; abundance: NA; v_gene: TRBV20-1; d_gene: NA; CDR3nt: TGCAGTGCTAGAACTATGCTAGAGGCAGATACGCAGTATTTT; CDR3aa: CSARTMLEADTQYF
j_gene: TRBJ1-1; abundance: few; v_gene: TRBV25-1; d_gene: TRBD1; CDR3nt: TGTGCCAGCAGGACAGGGGGCGCTGCTTTCTTT; CDR3aa: CASRTGGAAFF
j_gene: TRBJ2-4; abundance: NA; v_gene: TRBV6-6; d_gene: NA; CDR3nt: TGTGCCAGCCATGGGGGAGCCAAAAACATTCAGTACTTC; CDR3aa: CASHGGAKNIQYF
j_gene: TRBJ2-6; abundance: NA; v_gene: TRBV3-1; d_gene: TRBD1; CDR3nt: TGTGCCAGCAGCCACCGGGACAGGAATATCTTTTCTGGGGCCAACGTCCTGACTTTC; CDR3aa: CASSHRDRNIFSGANVLTF
j_gene: TRBJ2-7; abundance: NA; v_gene: TRBV20-1; d_gene: NA; CDR3nt: TGCAGTGCTAATCAGGGGTCCTACGAGCAGTACTTC; CDR3aa: CSANQGSYEQYF
j_gene: TRBJ1-2; abundance: NA; v_gene: TRBV6-2/TRBV6-3; d_gene: TRBD1; CDR3nt: TGTGCCAGCAGTTATTTCCTCGACAGGGATGGCTACACCTTC; CDR3aa: CASSYFLDRDGYTF
j_gene: TRBJ1-4; abundance: NA; v_gene: TRBV5-6; d_gene: NA; CDR3nt: TGTGCCAGCAGCTTCGGGGTATTCGGAGCTAATGAAAAACTGTTTTTT; CDR3aa: CASSFGVFGANEKLFF
j_gene: TRBJ2-5; abundance: NA; v_gene: TRBV14; d_gene: NA; CDR3nt: TGTGCCAGCAGCCATTGGGGCGAGGAGACCCAGTACTTC; CDR3aa: CASSHWGEETQYF
j_gene: TRBJ1-3; abundance: NA; v_gene: TRBV9; d_gene: NA; CDR3nt: TGTGCCAGCAGCGGGCAGGGAAACACCATATATTTT; CDR3aa: CASSGQGNTIYF
j_gene: TRBJ2-7; abundance: NA; v_gene: TRBV6-5; d_gene: NA; CDR3nt: TGTGCCAGCAGCTCTACAGATTACGAGCAGTACTTC; CDR3aa: CASSSTDYEQYF
j_gene: TRBJ2-7; abundance: NA; v_gene: TRBV20-1; d_gene: TRBD2; CDR3nt: TGCAGTGCTAGTGGGACTAGCGGGGGGGCCTACGAGCAGTACTTC; CDR3aa: CSASGTSGGAYEQYF
j_gene: TRBJ2-6; abundance: NA; v_gene: TRBV19; d_gene: TRBD1; CDR3nt: TGTGCCAGTAGATACAGGGGCCTCGTGGCCTTATCTGGGGCCAACGTCCTGACTTTC; CDR3aa: CASRYRGLVALSGANVLTF
j_gene: TRBJ2-5; abundance: NA; v_gene: TRBV5-1; d_gene: TRBD1; CDR3nt: TGCGCCAGCAGCTTCCTTGGACAGGGGGAAGAGACCCAGTACTTC; CDR3aa: CASSFLGQGEETQYF
j_gene: TRBJ2-1; abundance: NA; v_gene: TRBV6-4; d_gene: NA; CDR3nt: TGTGCCAGCAGCTTAGGGACTGCCGATAGGGATGAGCAGTTCTTC; CDR3aa: CASSLGTADRDEQFF
j_gene: TRBJ2-2; abundance: NA; v_gene: TRBV6-4; d_gene: NA; CDR3nt: TGTGCCAGCAGTGTTGCTGGGACTGTCAACACCGGGGAGCTGTTTTTT; CDR3aa: CASSVAGTVNTGELFF
j_gene: TRBJ2-5; abundance: NA; v_gene: TRBV28; d_gene: TRBD1; CDR3nt: TGTGCCAGCAGTTCTCACCTCACCCCGGGACAGGGGGAGACCCAGTACTTC; CDR3aa: CASSSHLTPGQGETQYF
j_gene: TRBJ2-1; abundance: NA; v_gene: TRBV5-1; d_gene: NA; CDR3nt: TGCGCCAGCAGCTTCACAGGGGAGGTTATCCACAATGAGCAGTTCTTC; CDR3aa: CASSFTGEVIHNEQFF
j_gene: TRBJ2-6; abundance: NA; v_gene: TRBV4-1; d_gene: NA; CDR3nt: TGCGCCAGCAGCCAGGAGGGTGCTGGGGCCAACGTCCTGACTTTC; CDR3aa: CASSQEGAGANVLTF
j_gene: TRBJ2-7; abundance: NA; v_gene: TRBV6-5; d_gene: NA; CDR3nt: TGTGCCAGCAGTTACTCGATGGGCGCGCTCTCCTACGAGCAGTACTTC; CDR3aa: CASSYSMGALSYEQYF
j_gene: TRBJ2-7; abundance: few; v_gene: TRBV9; d_gene: TRBD1; CDR3nt: TGTGCCAGCAGCGTCCGGGACAGGCCAACCTACGAGCAGTACTTC; CDR3aa: CASSVRDRPTYEQYF
j_gene: TRBJ1-2; abundance: NA; v_gene: TRBV6-5; d_gene: NA; CDR3nt: TGTGCCAGCAGTATAAAGAAGGGCTATGGCTACACCTTC; CDR3aa: CASSIKKGYGYTF
j_gene: TRBJ2-7; abundance: NA; v_gene: TRBV6-5; d_gene: NA; CDR3nt: TGTGCCAGCAGTTACTCGATCGGGGTTAGAGCCTACGAGCAGTACTTC; CDR3aa: CASSYSIGVRAYEQYF
j_gene: TRBJ1-2; abundance: once; v_gene: TRBV4-2; d_gene: NA; CDR3nt: TGTGCCAGCAGCCAAGAAGCAGTTGAGTACCTAGCTAACTATGGCTACACCTTC; CDR3aa: CASSQEAVEYLANYGYTF
j_gene: TRBJ2-1; abundance: NA; v_gene: TRBV14; d_gene: TRBD2; CDR3nt: TGTGCCAGCAGCCCAAAATTCGGGGGGGGTTCTTACAATGAGCAGTTCTTC; CDR3aa: CASSPKFGGGSYNEQFF
j_gene: TRBJ2-5; abundance: once; v_gene: TRBV5-1; d_gene: TRBD2; CDR3nt: TGCGCCAGCAGCTTGGTATCGACTAGCGGGGGCCAGTACTTC; CDR3aa: CASSLVSTSGGQYF
j_gene: TRBJ2-2; abundance: NA; v_gene: TRBV20-1; d_gene: TRBD2; CDR3nt: TGCAGTGCTGGGGGAGCGGGGGGAACGAACACCGGGGAGCTGTTTTTT; CDR3aa: CSAGGAGGTNTGELFF
j_gene: TRBJ2-1; abundance: NA; v_gene: TRBV7-6; d_gene: NA; CDR3nt: TGTGCCAGCAGCGCCTCGACAGGGAGGGTCTACAATGAGCAGTTCTTC; CDR3aa: CASSASTGRVYNEQFF
j_gene: TRBJ2-3; abundance: NA; v_gene: TRBV7-9; d_gene: NA; CDR3nt: TGTGCCAGCAGCTTAGGAAGAAGTCCCCCCGATACGCAGTATTTT; CDR3aa: CASSLGRSPPDTQYF
j_gene: TRBJ2-3; abundance: NA; v_gene: TRBV18; d_gene: NA; CDR3nt: TGTGCCAGCTCACCACGACGGGGGGCCCGAGATACGCAGTATTTT; CDR3aa: CASSPRRGARDTQYF
j_gene: TRBJ2-5; abundance: NA; v_gene: TRBV6-5; d_gene: NA; CDR3nt: TGTGCCAGCAGTTATGGTCCTAGCTCGCCAGAGACCCAGTACTTC; CDR3aa: CASSYGPSSPETQYF
j_gene: TRBJ2-1; abundance: NA; v_gene: TRBV6-2/TRBV6-3; d_gene: TRBD2; CDR3nt: TGTGCCAGCAGTTACTCGTGGCGGGAGACAGAGCAGTTCTTC; CDR3aa: CASSYSWRETEQFF
j_gene: TRBJ2-6; abundance: NA; v_gene: TRBV4-3; d_gene: NA; CDR3nt: TGCGCCAGCAGCCAAGATCGGTCGGGGGCGACTGGGGCCAACGTCCTGACTTTC; CDR3aa: CASSQDRSGATGANVLTF
j_gene: TRBJ1-5; abundance: NA; v_gene: TRBV4-2; d_gene: NA; CDR3nt: TGTGCCAGCAGCCAATCTGGGGGCGATCAGCCCCAGCATTTT; CDR3aa: CASSQSGGDQPQHF
j_gene: TRBJ2-5; abundance: NA; v_gene: TRBV6-2/TRBV6-3; d_gene: NA; CDR3nt: TGTGCCAGCAGTTACCAGGACCAAGAGACCCAGTACTTC; CDR3aa: CASSYQDQETQYF